This TCR beta chain was observed in a study of low-dose radiotherapy and immunotherapy resistance in tumors. Whole-study context: It was every two weeks, one day before radiation and immunotherapy, that intravenous cyclophosphamide 200 mg/m2 was given. Patients took 300 mg oral aspirin daily for four cycles from cycle 1 day 1.

Stated time point: after trial treatment. Treatment meaning: LDRT plus nivolumab, ipilimumab, low-dose cyclophosphamide and aspirin (RACIN trial). In the RACIN dose-escalation trial, donors got nivolumab plus ipilimumab with aspirin, cyclophosphamide and radiotherapy. There are many counts of this clonotype. Trimming removed 7 bases from V and 4 bases from J; junction bases left unmatched: 7. The CDR3 has 15 residues. TRAV- and TRBV-specific primers primed first-strand cDNA, covering alpha and beta chains. Over 20 PCR cycles, TCRs were amplified from a constant-region primer and V-primer adapter. TCRdb reprocessed the reads with MiXCR, giving one entry per CDR3 protein. The sample has about 100,000 distinct CDR3 sequences, around 21% seen once.

This TCR derives from a male donor with prostate cancer. The specimen comprised PBMCs, sampled after low-dose radiotherapy plus immunotherapy. The chain combines TRBV12-3 or TRBV12-4 with TRBJ2-3, with 11 nucleotides matching TRBD2. Here the CDR3 reads CASITTSGAPDTQYF. DNA of the CDR3: TGTGCCAGCATTACGACTAGCGGGGCCCCAGATACGCAGTATTTT.